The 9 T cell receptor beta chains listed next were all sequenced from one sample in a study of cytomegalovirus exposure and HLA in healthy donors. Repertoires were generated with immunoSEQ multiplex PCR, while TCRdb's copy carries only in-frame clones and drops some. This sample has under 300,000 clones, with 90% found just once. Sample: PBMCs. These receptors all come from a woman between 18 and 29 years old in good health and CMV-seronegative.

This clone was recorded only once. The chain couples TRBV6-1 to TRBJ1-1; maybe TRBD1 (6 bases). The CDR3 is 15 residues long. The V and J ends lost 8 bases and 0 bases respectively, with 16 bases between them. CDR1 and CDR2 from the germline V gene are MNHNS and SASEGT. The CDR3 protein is CASSTGQTMNTEAFF. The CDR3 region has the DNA TGTGCCAGCTCCACAGGACAGACCATGAACACTGAAGCTTTCTTT.

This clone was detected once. The CDR3 DNA sequence: TGTGCCACCAGCGCCCCCTTTACCCAGGGGCCTGAAGCTTTCTTT. Protein product: CATSAPFTQGPEAFF. V and J are TRBV15 and TRBJ1-1, with a possible D match to TRBD1 (6 bases). Trimming cost V 5 bases and J 6 bases, with 19 bases left between them. From germline, CDR1 is LNHNV and CDR2 YYDKDF (reference sequence). This CDR3 region has 15 residues.

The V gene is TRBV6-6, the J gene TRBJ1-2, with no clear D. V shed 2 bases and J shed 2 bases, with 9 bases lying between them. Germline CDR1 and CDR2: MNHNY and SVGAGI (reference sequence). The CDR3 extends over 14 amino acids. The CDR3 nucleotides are TGTGCCAGCAGTTACGATTTTAGAAACTATGGCTACACCTTC. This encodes CASSYDFRNYGYTF.

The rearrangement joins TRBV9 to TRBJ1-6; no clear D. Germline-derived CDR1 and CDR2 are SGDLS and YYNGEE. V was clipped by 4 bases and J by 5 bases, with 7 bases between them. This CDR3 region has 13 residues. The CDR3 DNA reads TGTGCCAGCAGCCAGTCCCATAATTCACCCCTCCACTTT. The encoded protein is CASSQSHNSPLHF.

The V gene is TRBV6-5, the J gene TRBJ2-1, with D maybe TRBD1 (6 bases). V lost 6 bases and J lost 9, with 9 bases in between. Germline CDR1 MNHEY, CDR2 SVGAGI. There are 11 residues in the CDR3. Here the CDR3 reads CASRSGAEQFF. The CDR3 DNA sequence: TGTGCCAGCAGGTCAGGGGCTGAGCAGTTCTTC.

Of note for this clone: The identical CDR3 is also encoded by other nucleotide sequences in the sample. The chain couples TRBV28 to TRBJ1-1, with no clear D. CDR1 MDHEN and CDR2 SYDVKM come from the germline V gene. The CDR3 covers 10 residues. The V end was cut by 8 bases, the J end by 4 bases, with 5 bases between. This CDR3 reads CASGLTEAFF. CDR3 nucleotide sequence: TGTGCCAGCGGACTCACTGAAGCTTTCTTT. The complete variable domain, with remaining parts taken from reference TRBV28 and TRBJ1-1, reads DVKVTQSSRYLVKRTGEKVFLECVQDMDHENMFWYRQDPGLGLRLIYFSYDVKMKEKGDIPEGYSVSREKKERFSLILESASTNQTSMYLCASGLTEAFFGQGTRLTVV.

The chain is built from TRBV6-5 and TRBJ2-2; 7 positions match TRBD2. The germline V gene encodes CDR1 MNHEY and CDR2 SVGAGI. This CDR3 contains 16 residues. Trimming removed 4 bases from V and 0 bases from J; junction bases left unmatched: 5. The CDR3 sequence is CASSFTGGPNTGELFF. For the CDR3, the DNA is TGTGCCAGCAGTTTTACGGGGGGTCCGAACACCGGGGAGCTGTTTTTT.

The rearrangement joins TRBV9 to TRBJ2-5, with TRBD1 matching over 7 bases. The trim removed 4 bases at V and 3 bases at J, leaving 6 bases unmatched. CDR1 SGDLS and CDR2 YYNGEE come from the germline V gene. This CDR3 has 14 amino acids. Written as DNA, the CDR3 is TGTGCCAGCAGCCAGGGACAGATCAAAGAGACCCAGTACTTC. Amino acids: CASSQGQIKETQYF.

CDR3 region: CAWSGSGGNTGELFF. The CDR3, as DNA: TGTGCCTGGAGTGGAAGCGGGGGTAACACCGGGGAGCTGTTTTTT. The chain joins TRBV30 to TRBJ2-2; 8 bases align to TRBD2. Losses at the gene ends were 1 base for V and 2 bases for J; bases not matched to a gene: 3. CDR1 and CDR2 (germline): GTSNPN, SVGIG (reference sequence). This CDR3 region has 15 residues.